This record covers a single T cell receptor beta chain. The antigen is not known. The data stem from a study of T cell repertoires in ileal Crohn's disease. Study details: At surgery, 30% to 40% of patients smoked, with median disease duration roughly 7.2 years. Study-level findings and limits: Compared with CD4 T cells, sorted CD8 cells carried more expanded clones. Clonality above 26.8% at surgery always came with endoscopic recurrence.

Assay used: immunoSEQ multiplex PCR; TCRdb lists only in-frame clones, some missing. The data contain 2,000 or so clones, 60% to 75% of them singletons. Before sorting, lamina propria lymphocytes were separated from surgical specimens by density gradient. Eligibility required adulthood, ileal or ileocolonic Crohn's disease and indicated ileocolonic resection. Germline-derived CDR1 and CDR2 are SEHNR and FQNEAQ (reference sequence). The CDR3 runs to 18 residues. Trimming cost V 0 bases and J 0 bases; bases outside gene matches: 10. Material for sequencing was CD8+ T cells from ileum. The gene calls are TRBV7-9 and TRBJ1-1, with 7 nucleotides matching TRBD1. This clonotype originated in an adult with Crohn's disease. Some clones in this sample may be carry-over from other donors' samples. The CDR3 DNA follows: TGTGCCAGCAGCTTAGCACAAAGAATGGACAGGTTGAACACTGAAGCTTTCTTT. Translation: CASSLAQRMDRLNTEAFF.